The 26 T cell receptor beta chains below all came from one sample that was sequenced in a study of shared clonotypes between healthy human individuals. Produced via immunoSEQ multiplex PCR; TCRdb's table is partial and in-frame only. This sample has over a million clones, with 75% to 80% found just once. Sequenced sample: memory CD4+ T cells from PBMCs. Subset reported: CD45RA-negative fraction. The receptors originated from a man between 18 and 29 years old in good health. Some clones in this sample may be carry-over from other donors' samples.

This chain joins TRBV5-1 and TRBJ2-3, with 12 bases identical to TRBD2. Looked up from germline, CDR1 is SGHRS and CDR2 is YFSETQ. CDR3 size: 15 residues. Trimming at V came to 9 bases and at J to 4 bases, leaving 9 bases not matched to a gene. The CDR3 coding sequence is TGCGCCACCAGAAAGACTAGCGGGAGTGCAGATACGCAGTATTTT. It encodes CATRKTSGSADTQYF.

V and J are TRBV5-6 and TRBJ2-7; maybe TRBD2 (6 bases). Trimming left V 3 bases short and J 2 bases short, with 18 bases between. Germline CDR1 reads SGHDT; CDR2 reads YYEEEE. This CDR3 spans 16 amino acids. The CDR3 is CASSSTWGGAPYEQYF. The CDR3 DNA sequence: TGTGCCAGCAGCTCGACCTGGGGCGGGGCCCCCTACGAGCAGTACTTC.

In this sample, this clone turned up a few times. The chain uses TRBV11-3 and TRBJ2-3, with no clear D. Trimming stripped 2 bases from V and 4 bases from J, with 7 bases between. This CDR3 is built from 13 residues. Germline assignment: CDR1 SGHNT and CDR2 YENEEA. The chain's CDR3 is CASSLSPADTQYF. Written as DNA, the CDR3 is TGTGCCAGCAGCTTATCACCGGCAGATACGCAGTATTTT.

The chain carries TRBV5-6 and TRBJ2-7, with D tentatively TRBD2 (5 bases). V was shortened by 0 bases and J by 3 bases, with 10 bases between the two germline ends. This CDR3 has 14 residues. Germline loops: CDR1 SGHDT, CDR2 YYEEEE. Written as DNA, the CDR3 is TGTGCCAGCAGCTTGGGTCCAGGAGGCTACGAGCAGTACTTC. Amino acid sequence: CASSLGPGGYEQYF. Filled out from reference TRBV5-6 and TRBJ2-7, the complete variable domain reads DAGVTQSPTHLIKTRGQQVTLRCSPKSGHDTVSWYQQALGQGPQFIFQYYEEEERQRGNFPDRFSGHQFPNYSSELNVNALLLGDSALYLCASSLGPGGYEQYFGPGTRLTVT.

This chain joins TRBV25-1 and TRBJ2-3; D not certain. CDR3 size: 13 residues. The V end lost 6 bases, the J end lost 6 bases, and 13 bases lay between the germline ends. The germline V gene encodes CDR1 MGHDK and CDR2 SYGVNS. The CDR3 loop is CASRFGNTDTQYF. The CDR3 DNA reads TGTGCCAGCAGATTTGGGAACACGGATACGCAGTATTTT.

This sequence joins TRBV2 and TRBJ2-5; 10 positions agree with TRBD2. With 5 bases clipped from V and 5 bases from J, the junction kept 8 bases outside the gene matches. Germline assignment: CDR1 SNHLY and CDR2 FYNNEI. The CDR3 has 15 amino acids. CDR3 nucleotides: TGTGCCAGCAGTCTAGCGGGAGTGGGTCCGGAGACCCAGTACTTC. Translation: CASSLAGVGPETQYF. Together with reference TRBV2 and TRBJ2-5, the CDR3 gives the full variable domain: EPEVTQTPSHQVTQMGQEVILRCVPISNHLYFYWYRQILGQKVEFLVSFYNNEISEKSEIFDDQFSVERPDGSNFTLKIRSTKLEDSAMYFCASSLAGVGPETQYFGPGTRLLVL.

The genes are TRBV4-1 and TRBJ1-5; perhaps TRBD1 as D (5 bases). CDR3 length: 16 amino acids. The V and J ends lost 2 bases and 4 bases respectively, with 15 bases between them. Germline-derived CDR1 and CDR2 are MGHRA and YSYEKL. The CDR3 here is CASSQPSQGGNQPQHF. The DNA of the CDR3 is TGCGCCAGCAGCCAACCTAGTCAGGGAGGGAATCAGCCCCAGCATTTT.

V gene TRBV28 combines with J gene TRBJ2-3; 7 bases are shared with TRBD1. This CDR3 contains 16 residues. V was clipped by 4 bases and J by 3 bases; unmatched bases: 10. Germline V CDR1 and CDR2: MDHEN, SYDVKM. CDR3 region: CASSSAWTGTTDTQYF. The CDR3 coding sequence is TGTGCCAGCAGTTCAGCTTGGACAGGAACGACAGATACGCAGTATTTT.

The CDR3 spells CASSTQGMGNQPQHF. CDR3 in DNA: TGTGCCAGCAGCACACAGGGGATGGGAAATCAGCCCCAGCATTTT. The chain employs TRBV5-8 and TRBJ1-5, with TRBD1 matching 7 bases. The junction had 8 bases not matched to a gene; V was cut back by 4 bases and J by 4 bases. The CDR3 runs 15 residues. In germline, CDR1 is SGHTS, CDR2 YDEGEE. The full variable domain, its missing parts supplied by reference TRBV5-8 and TRBJ1-5, is EAGVTQSPTHLIKTRGQQATLRCSPISGHTSVYWYQQALGLGLQFLLWYDEGEERNRGNFPPRFSGRQFPNYSSELNVNALELEDSALYLCASSTQGMGNQPQHFGDGTRLSIL.

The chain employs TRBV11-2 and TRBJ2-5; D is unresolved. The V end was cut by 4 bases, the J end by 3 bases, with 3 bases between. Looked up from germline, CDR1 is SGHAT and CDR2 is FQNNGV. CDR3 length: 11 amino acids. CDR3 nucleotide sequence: TGTGCCAGCAGCTCTAAAGAGACCCAGTACTTC. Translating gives CASSSKETQYF.

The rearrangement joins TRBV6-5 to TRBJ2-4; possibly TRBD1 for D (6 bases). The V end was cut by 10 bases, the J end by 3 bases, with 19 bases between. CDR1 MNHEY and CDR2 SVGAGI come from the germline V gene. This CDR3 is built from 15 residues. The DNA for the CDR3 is TGTGCCACCAGACCCCTAATAGGGGGCAAAAACATTCAGTACTTC. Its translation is CATRPLIGGKNIQYF.

CDR3: CASSLAEGARRDTF. In DNA form, the CDR3 reads TGTGCCAGCAGCTTAGCGGAGGGGGCGAGAAGAGACACCTTC. The chain links TRBV7-9 to TRBJ1-2, with 7 bases lining up with TRBD1. The ends lost 0 bases at V and 12 bases at J; junction bases unmatched: 10. The CDR3 loop spans 14 amino acids. The germline gives CDR1 SEHNR, CDR2 FQNEAQ (reference sequence).

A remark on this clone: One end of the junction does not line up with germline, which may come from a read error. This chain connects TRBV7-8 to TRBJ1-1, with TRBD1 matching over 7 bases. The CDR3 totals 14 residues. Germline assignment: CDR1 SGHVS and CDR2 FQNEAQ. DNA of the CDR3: TGTGCCAGCACCTTAGGGGGCGGGTACACTGAAGCTTTCTTT. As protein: CASTLGGGYTEAFF.

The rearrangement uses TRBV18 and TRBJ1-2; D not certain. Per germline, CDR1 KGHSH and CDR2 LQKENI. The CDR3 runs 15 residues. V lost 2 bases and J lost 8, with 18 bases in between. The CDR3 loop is CASSPTIQVFQGYTF. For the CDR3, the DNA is TGTGCCAGCTCACCAACGATTCAAGTTTTCCAAGGCTACACCTTC.

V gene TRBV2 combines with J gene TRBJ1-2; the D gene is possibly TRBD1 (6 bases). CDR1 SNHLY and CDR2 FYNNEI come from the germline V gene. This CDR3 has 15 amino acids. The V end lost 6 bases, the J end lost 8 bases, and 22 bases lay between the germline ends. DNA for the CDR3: TGTGCCAGCAGCCCCCCGGGACACGCCCGGGGGGGCTACACCTTC. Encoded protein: CASSPPGHARGGYTF.

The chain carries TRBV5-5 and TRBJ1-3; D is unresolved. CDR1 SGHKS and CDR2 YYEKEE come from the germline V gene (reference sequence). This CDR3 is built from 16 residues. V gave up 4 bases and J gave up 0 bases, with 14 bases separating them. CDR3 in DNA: TGTGCCAGCAGCCGGCAGGCGGGAAGCTCTGGAAACACCATATATTTT. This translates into CASSRQAGSSGNTIYF.

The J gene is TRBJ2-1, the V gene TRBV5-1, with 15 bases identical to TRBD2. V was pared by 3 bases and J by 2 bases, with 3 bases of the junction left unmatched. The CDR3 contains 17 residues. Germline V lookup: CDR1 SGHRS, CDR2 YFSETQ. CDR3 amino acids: CASSYGLAGGAYNEQFF. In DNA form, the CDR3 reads TGCGCCAGCAGCTACGGACTAGCGGGAGGGGCCTACAATGAGCAGTTCTTC.

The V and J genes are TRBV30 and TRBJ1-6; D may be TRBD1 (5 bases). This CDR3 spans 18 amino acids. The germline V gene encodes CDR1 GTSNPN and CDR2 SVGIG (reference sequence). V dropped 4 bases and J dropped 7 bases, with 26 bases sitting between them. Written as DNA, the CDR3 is TGTGCCTGGACCGAAAATCAGAGACGGCAGGGCTACAATTCACCCCTCCACTTT. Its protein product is CAWTENQRRQGYNSPLHF. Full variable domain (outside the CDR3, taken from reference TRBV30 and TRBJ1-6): SQTIHQWPATLVQPVGSPLSLECTVEGTSNPNLYWYRQAAGRGLQLLFYSVGIGQISSEVPQNLSASRPQDRQFILSSKKLLLSDSGFYLCAWTENQRRQGYNSPLHFGNGTRLTVT.

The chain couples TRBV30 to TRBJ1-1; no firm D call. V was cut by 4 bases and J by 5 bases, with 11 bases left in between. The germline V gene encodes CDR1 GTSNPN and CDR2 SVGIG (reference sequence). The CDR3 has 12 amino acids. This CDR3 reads CAWKPLGTEAFF. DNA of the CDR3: TGTGCCTGGAAACCGTTGGGGACTGAAGCTTTCTTT.

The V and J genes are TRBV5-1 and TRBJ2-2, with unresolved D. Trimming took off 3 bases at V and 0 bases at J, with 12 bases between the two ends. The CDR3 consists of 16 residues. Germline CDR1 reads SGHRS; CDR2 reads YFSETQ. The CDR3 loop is CASSYRAASNTGELFF. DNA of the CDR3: TGCGCCAGCAGCTATAGGGCAGCCTCGAACACCGGGGAGCTGTTTTTT.

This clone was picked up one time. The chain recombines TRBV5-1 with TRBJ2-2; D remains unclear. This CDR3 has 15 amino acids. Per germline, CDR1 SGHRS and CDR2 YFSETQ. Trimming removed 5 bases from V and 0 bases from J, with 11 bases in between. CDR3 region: CASRVDPANTGELFF. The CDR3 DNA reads TGCGCCAGCAGAGTTGATCCCGCGAACACCGGGGAGCTGTTTTTT.

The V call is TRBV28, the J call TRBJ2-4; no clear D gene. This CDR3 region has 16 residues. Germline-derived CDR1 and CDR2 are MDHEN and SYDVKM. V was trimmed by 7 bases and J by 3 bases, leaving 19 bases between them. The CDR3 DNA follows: TGTGCCAGCACCTTAAGGGCGGTGGGGAACAAAAACATTCAGTACTTC. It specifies CASTLRAVGNKNIQYF.

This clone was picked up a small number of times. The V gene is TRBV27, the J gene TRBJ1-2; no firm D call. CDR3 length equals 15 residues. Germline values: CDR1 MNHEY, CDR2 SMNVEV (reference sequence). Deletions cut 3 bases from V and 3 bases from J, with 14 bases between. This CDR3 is CASSFNGVPDYGYTF. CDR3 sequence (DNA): TGTGCCAGCAGTTTCAACGGGGTTCCGGACTATGGCTACACCTTC.

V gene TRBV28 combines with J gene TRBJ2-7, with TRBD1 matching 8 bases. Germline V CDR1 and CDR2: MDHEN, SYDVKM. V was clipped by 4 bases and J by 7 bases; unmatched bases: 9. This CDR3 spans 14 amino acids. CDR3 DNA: TGTGCCAGCAGTTCGACAGGGGCCCTAAGGGAGCAGTACTTC. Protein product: CASSSTGALREQYF.

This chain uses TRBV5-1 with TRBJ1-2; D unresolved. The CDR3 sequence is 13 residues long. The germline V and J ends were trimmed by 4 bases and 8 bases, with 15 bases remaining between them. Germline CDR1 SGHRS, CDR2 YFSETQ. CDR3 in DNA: TGCGCCAGCAGCCTAGGTGGAATGAGGGGCTACACCTTC. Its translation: CASSLGGMRGYTF.

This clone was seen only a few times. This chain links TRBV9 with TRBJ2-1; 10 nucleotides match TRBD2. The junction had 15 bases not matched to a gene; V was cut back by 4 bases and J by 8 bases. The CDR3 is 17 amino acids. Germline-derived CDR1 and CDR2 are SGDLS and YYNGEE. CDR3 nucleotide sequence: TGTGCCAGCAGCCCCCCGACTAGCGGGTTCTTATCTGATGAGCAGTTCTTC. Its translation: CASSPPTSGFLSDEQFF.